Listed here are 20 T cell receptor beta chains from one sample, sequenced in a study of Ad26.COV2.S vaccination and SARS-CoV-2 variants (dated by TCRdb to about 2021). Libraries were prepared through the immunoSEQ multiplex PCR assay. The source is immuneACCESS, and TCRdb retained only in-frame sequences with V and J called. Part of the clones is not carried over; for the studies checked, unresolved V genes explain less than half of this, and the remainder is unexplained. Present in this sample are around 350,000 clones, roughly 85% of which were seen just once. Together, the top ten hold 3.3% of the sample. The sample's treatment or condition label is to be understood as: around 19 received Ad26.COV2.S at low or high dose, single or two shots; 5 received placebo; per-sample allocation not given. Repertoires of vaccine and placebo recipients were sequenced from samples collected on day 63 after the first injection.

This sample comprised peripheral blood, obtained in a trial of Ad26.COV2.S vaccine versus placebo. The receptors come from a person between 18 and 65 years old who received the Ad26.COV2.S COVID-19 vaccine or a placebo.

The J gene is TRBJ1-6, the V gene TRBV19; D ambiguous. Germline V gene lookup returns CDR1 LNHDA and CDR2 SQIVND (reference sequence). The CDR3 is 12 amino acids. V shed 6 bases and J shed 9 bases, with 9 bases lying between them. The CDR3 loop is CASRAESSPLHF. CDR3 nucleotide sequence: TGTGCCAGTAGGGCCGAGAGTTCACCCCTCCACTTT.

The chain carries TRBV15 and TRBJ2-7; TRBD2 aligns across 12 bases. J was trimmed by 2 bases and V by 0 bases; bases with no gene match: 2. The CDR3 totals 16 residues. Germline loops: CDR1 LNHNV, CDR2 YYDKDF (reference sequence). CDR3 protein: CATSRDRLAGAYEQYF. The CDR3 DNA reads as TGTGCCACCAGCAGAGATAGACTAGCGGGGGCCTACGAGCAGTACTTC.

As regards this clone: The same CDR3 also results from other DNA sequences found in this sample. The chain joins TRBV18 to TRBJ2-3; D is unresolved. Germline lookup yields CDR1 KGHSH and CDR2 LQKENI. Trimming pared 1 base from V and 0 bases from J, leaving 5 bases between. This CDR3 has 14 residues. CDR3 coding DNA: TGTGCCAGCTCACCACAACGGAGCACAGATACGCAGTATTTT. This translates into CASSPQRSTDTQYF.

The chain carries TRBV6-2 or TRBV6-3 and TRBJ2-1; unclear D gene. Trimming left V 2 bases short and J 7 bases short, with 9 bases between. The germline CDR1 and CDR2 sequences are MNHEY and SVGEGT. This CDR3 is 13 amino acids long. The CDR3 nucleotides are TGTGCCAGCAGTTACGGCCATAGGAATGAGCAGTTCTTC. As protein: CASSYGHRNEQFF.

The chain couples TRBV30 to TRBJ1-3, with D possibly matching TRBD1 (5 bases). CDR1 and CDR2 from the germline V gene are GTSNPN and SVGIG (reference sequence). The CDR3 covers 14 residues. The V gene lost 3 bases and the J gene lost 2 bases, with 11 bases spanning the gap. The CDR3 DNA reads TGTGCCTGGAGCCCCAGGGCTGCTGGAAACACCATATATTTT. Translation: CAWSPRAAGNTIYF.

Here the CDR3 DNA reads TGTGCCAGCAGCCCGGACCCTCAAGAGACCCAGTACTTC. Residues: CASSPDPQETQYF. The gene calls are TRBV5-6 and TRBJ2-5, with unresolved D. The CDR3 has 13 amino acids. Germline assignment: CDR1 SGHDT and CDR2 YYEEEE. The V gene lost 4 bases and the J gene lost 2 bases, with 9 bases spanning the gap.

Only a few counts were recorded for this clone. The chain has TRBV6-1 and TRBJ2-5, with TRBD1 matching 10 bases. Trimming took 4 bases from V and 4 from J; bases not matched to a gene: 9. Germline V gene sequence: CDR1 MNHNS, CDR2 SASEGT. CDR3 length: 16 amino acids. The CDR3 here is CASSAITGTGVETQYF. The CDR3 nucleotides read TGTGCCAGCAGTGCAATCACCGGGACAGGGGTAGAGACCCAGTACTTC.

J is TRBJ2-3 and V is TRBV6-2 or TRBV6-3; no clear D. Looked up from germline, CDR1 is MNHEY and CDR2 is SVGEGT. Between the trimmed V and J ends, which lost 1 base and 6 bases, there was a span of 5 bases. The CDR3 covers 12 residues. CDR3: CASSYFWDTQYF. The CDR3 DNA sequence: TGTGCCAGCAGTTACTTTTGGGATACGCAGTATTTT.

V usage is TRBV10-2 and J usage is TRBJ1-2, with a possible D match to TRBD1 (5 bases). The CDR3 covers 15 residues. Germline CDR1 and CDR2: WSHSY and SAAADI. V lost 6 bases and J 6 bases, leaving 20 bases between the germline ends. DNA of the CDR3: TGCGCCAGCAGGCCCCGATTACGGGGCAGGGATGGCTACACCTTC. Its translation is CASRPRLRGRDGYTF.

The sample holds a few counts of this clone. The chain links TRBV2 to TRBJ2-7; no reliable D call. From germline, CDR1 is SNHLY and CDR2 FYNNEI. Trimming took off 4 bases at V and 3 bases at J, with 10 bases between the two ends. The CDR3 has 13 residues. This chain's CDR3 is CASSVLKIYEQYF. In DNA, the CDR3 is TGTGCCAGCAGTGTACTTAAGATCTACGAGCAGTACTTC.

The genes are TRBV7-2 and TRBJ2-5, with D maybe TRBD2 (7 bases). The CDR3 covers 15 residues. V lost 0 bases and J 5 bases, leaving 13 bases between the germline ends. The germline V gene encodes CDR1 SGHTA and CDR2 FQGNSA. The CDR3 region has the DNA TGTGCCAGCAGCTTAGCGGGGGGGCCCGAGGAGACCCAGTACTTC. It is translated as CASSLAGGPEETQYF.

This clone was seen only once. The chain couples TRBV27 to TRBJ2-3; D is possibly TRBD1 or TRBD2 (5 bases each). V was pared by 4 bases and J by 6 bases, with 14 bases between. Germline CDR1 and CDR2: MNHEY and SMNVEV (reference sequence). The CDR3 is made up of 14 amino acids. The CDR3, as DNA: TGTGCCAGCAGTTCCTGGGACGTAGAGGATACGCAGTATTTT. Its translation is CASSSWDVEDTQYF.

J is TRBJ1-1 and V is TRBV4-3, with 8 bases that match TRBD1. The CDR3 is 17 residues long. J lost 3 bases, V lost 0 bases, and 9 bases had no gene match. Germline loops: CDR1 LGHNA, CDR2 YSLEER. This CDR3 is CASSQDWRTGWDTEAFF. CDR3 DNA sequence: TGCGCCAGCAGCCAAGATTGGCGGACAGGGTGGGACACTGAAGCTTTCTTT.

The rearrangement joins TRBV9 to TRBJ1-4, with TRBD1 identical over 9 bases. Germline V gene lookup returns CDR1 SGDLS and CDR2 YYNGEE. V dropped 1 base and J dropped 8; count of bases not matched to a gene: 6. The length of the CDR3 is 15 residues. CDR3 region: CASSVTGGVGEKLFF. CDR3 DNA sequence: TGTGCCAGCAGCGTAACAGGGGGCGTTGGGGAAAAACTGTTTTTT.

The J gene is TRBJ1-3, the V gene TRBV19; no clear D gene. The V and J ends lost 10 bases and 2 bases respectively, with 9 bases between them. Germline V CDR1 and CDR2: LNHDA, SQIVND (reference sequence). There are 12 residues in the CDR3. CDR3 DNA: TGTGCCACCACGTATCCTGGAAACACCATATATTTT. Translated: CATTYPGNTIYF.

The chain uses TRBV2 and TRBJ2-1; 9 nucleotides align to TRBD2. The germline CDR1 and CDR2 sequences are SNHLY and FYNNEI. The CDR3 consists of 15 residues. Trimming at V came to 6 bases and at J to 5 bases, leaving 8 bases not matched to a gene. CDR3 loop: CASRTGTSRHNEQFF. The CDR3 DNA reads as TGTGCCAGCAGGACCGGGACTAGCAGGCACAATGAGCAGTTCTTC. The variable domain in full, completed from reference TRBV2 and TRBJ2-1, reads EPEVTQTPSHQVTQMGQEVILRCVPISNHLYFYWYRQILGQKVEFLVSFYNNEISEKSEIFDDQFSVERPDGSNFTLKIRSTKLEDSAMYFCASRTGTSRHNEQFFGPGTRLTVL.

This chain uses TRBV7-9 with TRBJ2-3; a possible D gene is TRBD2 (6 bases). Trimming left V 5 bases short and J 6 bases short, with 15 bases between. Germline CDR1 reads SEHNR; CDR2 reads FQNEAQ (reference sequence). The CDR3 has 14 amino acids. The CDR3 coding sequence is TGTGCCAGCAGCCCCGGACTACCCGTGGATACGCAGTATTTT. Amino acid sequence: CASSPGLPVDTQYF.

The V call is TRBV19, the J call TRBJ2-2; D is possibly TRBD1 (6 bases). V was shortened by 3 bases and J by 0 bases, with 11 bases between the two germline ends. Germline CDR1 LNHDA, CDR2 SQIVND (reference sequence). This CDR3 spans 16 amino acids. Written as DNA, the CDR3 is TGTGCCAGTAGTATCTCGGCAGGGGCGAACACCGGGGAGCTGTTTTTT. Protein: CASSISAGANTGELFF. Drawing the rest from reference TRBV19 and TRBJ2-2, the complete variable domain is DGGITQSPKYLFRKEGQNVTLSCEQNLNHDAMYWYRQDPGQGLRLIYYSQIVNDFQKGDIAEGYSVSREKKESFPLTVTSAQKNPTAFYLCASSISAGANTGELFFGEGSRLTVL.

The V gene is TRBV3-1 (or the pseudogene TRBV3-2), the J gene TRBJ2-5; no firm D call. CDR3 length: 13 residues. V was shortened by 4 bases and J by 2 bases, with 8 bases between the two germline ends. Germline loops: CDR1 LGHDT, CDR2 YNNKEL (reference sequence). CDR3 region: CASSRNRQETQYF. DNA for the CDR3: TGTGCCAGCAGCCGAAATAGACAAGAGACCCAGTACTTC.

The rearrangement uses TRBV5-6 and TRBJ2-3; maybe TRBD1 (5 bases). Trimming took 3 bases from V and 8 from J, leaving 16 bases between them. CDR1 SGHDT and CDR2 YYEEEE come from the germline V gene. The length of the CDR3 is 14 residues. The CDR3 loop is CASSSPSGIFTQYF. As DNA, the CDR3 is TGTGCCAGCAGCTCGCCATCAGGGATATTTACGCAGTATTTT.